The rows below give T cell receptor beta chains drawn from one sample of a study of T cell repertoires in cytomegalovirus infection. From the reads, TCRdb called clonotypes with MiXCR, one entry per CDR3 protein. This sample has fewer than 200,000 distinct CDR3 sequences, with 14% found just once. Sequencing was done on a sample of PBMCs. The receptors derive from a human donor in good health (CMV status not recorded). Some clones in this sample may be carry-over from other donors' samples. The CDR3 runs from the conserved cysteine through the conserved F or W. The D gene is left open where the match is weak. Size is stated for part of the rows, as once, few or many counts, or as a class when the clone is expanded.

CDR3aa | CDR3nt | j_gene | abundance | d_gene | v_gene
CASSLKRQGYNEQFF | TGTGCCAGCAGCTTAAAACGACAGGGGTACAATGAGCAGTTCTTC | TRBJ2-1 | many | TRBD1 | TRBV7-9
CASNYPRATGNSPLHF | TGTGCCAGCAACTATCCCCGGGCCACTGGCAATTCACCCCTCCACTTT | TRBJ1-6 | many | - | TRBV28
CASSYLNTEAFF | TGTGCCAGCAGTTACCTGAACACTGAAGCTTTCTTT | TRBJ1-1 | many | - | TRBV28
CASSLRATGGYTF | TGTGCCAGCAGTTTGAGGGCGACGGGTGGCTACACCTTC | TRBJ1-2 | - | - | TRBV28
CASSLGGLAGIYNEQFF | TGTGCCAGCAGCTTAGGGGGACTAGCGGGAATCTACAATGAGCAGTTCTTC | TRBJ2-1 | few | TRBD2 | TRBV7-9
CASSLAQRGTSATDTQYF | TGTGCCAGCAGCTTAGCCCAGCGGGGGACTAGCGCGACAGATACGCAGTATTTT | TRBJ2-3 | many | TRBD2 | TRBV11-2
CASSSRGGTYEAFF | TGTGCCAGCAGCTCTCGGGGGGGCACGTATGAAGCTTTCTTT | TRBJ1-1 | - | - | TRBV7-2
CASSLASGGTEAFF | TGTGCCAGCAGCTTGGCCTCAGGGGGCACTGAAGCTTTCTTT | TRBJ1-1 | few | TRBD1 | TRBV5-4
CASSESSLSYEQYF | TGTGCCAGCAGTGAAAGTTCCCTCTCCTACGAGCAGTACTTC | TRBJ2-7 | many | - | TRBV6-1
CASSLAGAHNF | TGTGCCAGCAGCTTGGCAGGGGCGCATAACTTC | TRBJ2-7 | many | - | TRBV7-9
CAISEGLSGTEAFF | TGTGCCATCAGTGAGGGACTCTCCGGGACTGAAGCTTTCTTT | TRBJ1-1 | few | - | TRBV10-3
CATVGQGWREQFF | TGTGCCACCGTCGGCCAGGGGTGGCGTGAGCAGTTCTTC | TRBJ2-1 | few | - | TRBV24-1
CASTGGLALVEQYF | TGTGCCAGCACGGGGGGACTAGCCCTTGTAGAGCAGTACTTC | TRBJ2-7 | many | TRBD2 | TRBV6-6
CASSLARREAYQETQYF | TGTGCCAGCAGCTTAGCCCGGCGGGAAGCGTACCAAGAGACCCAGTACTTC | TRBJ2-5 | many | - | TRBV11-2
CASSLNGKDTQYF | TGTGCCAGCAGCTTAAATGGAAAAGATACGCAGTATTTT | TRBJ2-3 | many | - | TRBV7-6
CASSQGTPLHEQFF | TGTGCCAGCAGCCAAGGGACTCCACTGCATGAGCAGTTCTTC | TRBJ2-1 | few | - | TRBV14
CAWRTSSYNEQFF | TGTGCCTGGCGAACTAGTAGCTACAATGAGCAGTTCTTC | TRBJ2-1 | few | - | TRBV30
CASSLQGVRAGELFF | TGTGCCAGCAGCTTACAGGGGGTTCGGGCCGGGGAGCTGTTTTTT | TRBJ2-2 | few | TRBD1 | TRBV7-2
CASSLSATEIQYF | TGTGCCAGCAGTTTGTCGGCAACCGAGATTCAGTACTTC | TRBJ2-4 | few | - | TRBV27
CASSRDIEDEKLFF | TGTGCCAGCAGCCGGGACATCGAGGATGAAAAACTGTTTTTT | TRBJ1-4 | few | - | TRBV7-9
CASRGGARGQFF | TGTGCCAGCCGGGGAGGGGCCCGTGGGCAGTTCTTC | TRBJ2-1 | many | TRBD2 | TRBV2
CASSLKVVQFF | TGTGCCAGCAGTTTGAAAGTAGTACAGTTCTTC | TRBJ2-1 | few | - | TRBV12-3/TRBV12-4
CASSTVTRHNQPQHF | TGTGCCAGTAGTACCGTGACAAGGCACAATCAGCCCCAGCATTTT | TRBJ1-5 | - | - | TRBV19
CASSLARPGDEQYF | TGTGCCAGCAGCTTAGCTAGGCCTGGGGACGAGCAGTACTTC | TRBJ2-7 | many | - | TRBV7-2
CASSAETLFSGANVLTF | TGTGCCAGCAGTGCCGAAACGCTCTTCTCTGGGGCCAACGTCCTGACTTTC | TRBJ2-6 | - | - | TRBV2
CSARELTGVGSGYTF | TGCAGTGCTAGAGAACTGACAGGGGTAGGAAGTGGCTACACCTTC | TRBJ1-2 | few | TRBD1 | TRBV20-1
CASSPRTGQTNTEAFF | TGTGCCAGCAGTCCCCGGACAGGGCAGACGAACACTGAAGCTTTCTTT | TRBJ1-1 | many | TRBD1 | TRBV6-1
CASSSQGWGYTF | TGTGCCAGCAGTTCCCAGGGTTGGGGCTACACCTTC | TRBJ1-2 | - | - | TRBV28
CAIDLTRIDEQFF | TGTGCCATCGACTTAACTAGGATCGATGAGCAGTTCTTC | TRBJ2-1 | - | - | TRBV2
CASSQRLAGGPGEQFF | TGTGCCAGCAGCCAAAGACTAGCGGGAGGGCCGGGTGAGCAGTTCTTC | TRBJ2-1 | many | TRBD2 | TRBV7-2
CASSLGGTQYF | TGTGCCAGCAGCTTAGGAGGAACCCAGTACTTC | TRBJ2-5 | few | - | TRBV7-2
CASSLFGNSEVEAFF | TGTGCCAGCAGTTTATTTGGGAATTCGGAGGTTGAAGCTTTCTTT | TRBJ1-1 | - | - | TRBV28
CATSRDQGWFYGYTF | TGTGCCACCAGCAGAGATCAAGGGTGGTTCTATGGCTACACCTTC | TRBJ1-2 | few | - | TRBV15
CASSLAPQGNQPQHF | TGTGCCAGCAGCTTAGCCCCCCAGGGCAATCAGCCCCAGCATTTT | TRBJ1-5 | many | - | TRBV7-2
CASSIGQGKDSPLHF | TGTGCCAGCAGTATCGGACAGGGGAAAGATTCACCCCTCCACTTT | TRBJ1-6 | - | TRBD1 | TRBV2
CASSAGTSGYYEQYF | TGTGCCAGCAGCGCCGGGACTAGCGGATACTACGAGCAGTACTTC | TRBJ2-7 | - | TRBD2 | TRBV7-2
CASSFDRGRLHSNQPQHF | TGTGCCAGCAGCTTTGACAGGGGGCGACTCCATAGCAATCAGCCCCAGCATTTT | TRBJ1-5 | many | TRBD1 | TRBV7-2
CASTPNYGYTF | TGTGCCAGCACTCCCAACTATGGCTACACCTTC | TRBJ1-2 | - | - | TRBV7-9
CASSRNGLNEQFF | TGTGCCAGCAGCCGCAATGGGTTAAATGAGCAGTTCTTC | TRBJ2-1 | many | - | TRBV7-9
CSASKRSYGYTF | TGCAGTGCTAGCAAACGGAGCTATGGCTACACCTTC | TRBJ1-2 | - | - | TRBV20-1
CASSLTGTFGGELFF | TGTGCCAGCAGCTTGACAGGGACCTTCGGCGGGGAGCTGTTTTTT | TRBJ2-2 | few | - | TRBV5-4
CASSMSGTSGRAWQFF | TGTGCCAGTAGTATGTCGGGGACTAGCGGGAGGGCCTGGCAGTTCTTC | TRBJ2-1 | - | TRBD2 | TRBV19
CASSPKGTSGTNEQFF | TGTGCCAGCAGCCCTAAAGGGACTAGCGGGACCAATGAGCAGTTCTTC | TRBJ2-1 | - | TRBD2 | TRBV11-2
CAISTSGGRELFNEQFF | TGTGCCATCAGTACTAGCGGGGGTCGGGAGCTGTTCAATGAGCAGTTCTTC | TRBJ2-1 | few | TRBD2 | TRBV10-3
CASSEFTRIGETQYF | TGTGCCAGCAGTGAATTTACAAGAATAGGGGAGACCCAGTACTTC | TRBJ2-5 | few | - | TRBV2
CASSLDGGRDEQYF | TGTGCCAGCAGCTTAGACGGGGGCAGGGACGAGCAGTACTTC | TRBJ2-7 | many | - | TRBV7-2
CASSPQVNGRAETQYF | TGCGCCAGCAGCCCCCAAGTGAACGGGAGGGCGGAGACCCAGTACTTC | TRBJ2-5 | many | TRBD2 | TRBV4-1
CSVGPRDARGEQYF | TGCAGCGTTGGGCCCCGGGATGCTCGGGGCGAGCAGTACTTC | TRBJ2-7 | - | - | TRBV29-1
CASSPQGKEQYF | TGTGCCAGCAGTCCACAGGGGAAAGAGCAGTACTTC | TRBJ2-7 | - | TRBD1 | TRBV12-3/TRBV12-4
CASSLGGAGQETQYF | TGTGCCAGCAGCTTAGGGGGGGCGGGGCAAGAGACCCAGTACTTC | TRBJ2-5 | many | - | TRBV7-2